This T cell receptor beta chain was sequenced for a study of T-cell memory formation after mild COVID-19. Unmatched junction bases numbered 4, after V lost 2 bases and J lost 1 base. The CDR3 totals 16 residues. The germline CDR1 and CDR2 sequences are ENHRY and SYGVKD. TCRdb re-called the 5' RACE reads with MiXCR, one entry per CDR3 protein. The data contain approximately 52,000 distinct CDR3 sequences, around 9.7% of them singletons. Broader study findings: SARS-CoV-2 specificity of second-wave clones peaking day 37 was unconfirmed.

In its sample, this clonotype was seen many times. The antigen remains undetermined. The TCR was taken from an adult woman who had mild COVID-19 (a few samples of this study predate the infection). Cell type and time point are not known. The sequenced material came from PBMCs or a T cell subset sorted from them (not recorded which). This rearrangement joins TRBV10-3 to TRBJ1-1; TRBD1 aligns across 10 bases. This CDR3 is CAISEDRGHGNTEAFF. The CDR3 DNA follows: TGTGCCATCAGTGAGGACAGGGGGCATGGGAACACTGAAGCTTTCTTT.